This T cell receptor (beta chain) is drawn from a study of prognosis after radiotherapy for stage I lung cancer. Study-level background: Newly diagnosed primary stage I lung tumors occurred in roughly 15 patients, and oligometastatic NSCLC after surgical resection of the primary tumor occurred in five. Patients with tumors diagnosed as squamous cell carcinoma numbered 7 or 8, and those with adenocarcinoma approximately eleven.

TCR beta CDR3 amplification from genomic DNA was performed by two-round multiplex PCR. Primers specific to each TRBV and TRBJ gene drove first-round PCR. TCRdb reanalysed the multiplex PCR reads using MiXCR and keeps one entry per CDR3 protein. The repertoire holds about 28,000 distinct CDR3 sequences, with approximately 44% as singletons. This CDR3 is built from 15 residues. Germline-derived CDR1 and CDR2 are SGHDN and FVKESK. Details on this clonotype: Its matching antigen is unknown. One end of the junction varies from germline; a read error may be responsible.

Study findings and constraints: Some TCR clones were expanded. Whether these clones were tumor-specific was not determined. Unique TCR clone counts fell after stereotactic body radiation therapy, median approximately 9,600 versus 7,200.

This sequence originates from a donor aged 50 or older with non-small cell lung cancer. The V gene is TRBV14, the J gene TRBJ2-7; D perhaps matches TRBD2 (5 bases). The material was PBMCs, obtained before or after stereotactic body radiation therapy (not recorded which). The CDR3 is CDSSPWGSDYYEQYF. The CDR3 coding sequence is TGTGACAGCAGCCCGTGGGGTTCCGACTACTACGAGCAGTACTTC.